A single sample gave rise to the 30 T cell receptor beta chains below, sequenced in a study of blood T cell repertoires in COVID-19. TCRdb's table, derived via immunoSEQ multiplex PCR, lists solely in-frame clones and lacks some. Here the sample spans a few hundred thousand clones, roughly 75% being singletons. Sequences were obtained from peripheral blood. The receptors originated from a woman aged 65 to 85 with acute or convalescent COVID-19.

This rearrangement joins TRBV7-2 to TRBJ2-2, with D tentatively TRBD1 (6 bases). The germline CDR1 and CDR2 sequences are SGHTA and FQGNSA. This CDR3 spans 14 amino acids. Trimming removed 5 bases from V and 4 bases from J, with 11 bases in between. Here the CDR3 DNA reads TGTGCCAGCAGCCCTTGGACAGCCACCGGGGAGCTGTTTTTT. Protein: CASSPWTATGELFF.

This clone appeared once. The J gene is TRBJ1-4, the V gene TRBV7-2; 9 bases are a match to TRBD1. CDR3 length: 15 amino acids. The trim removed 1 base at V and 8 bases at J, leaving 5 bases unmatched. Germline loops: CDR1 SGHTA, CDR2 FQGNSA. CDR3: CASSLGDRVGEKLFF. As DNA, the CDR3 is TGTGCCAGCAGCTTAGGGGACAGGGTAGGGGAAAAACTGTTTTTT.

This clone was picked up one time. The rearrangement links TRBV7-7 to TRBJ2-7; no firm D call. The CDR3 is 13 amino acids. Germline-derived CDR1 and CDR2 are SSHAT and FNYEAQ (reference sequence). V lost 0 bases and J 3 bases, leaving 6 bases between the germline ends. CDR3 amino acids: CASSLAYGYEQYV. CDR3 DNA sequence: TGTGCCAGCAGCTTAGCGTACGGCTACGAGCAGTACGTC.

The CDR3 loop reads CSASAANYQFF. The CDR3 DNA sequence: TGCAGTGCTAGTGCGGCCAACTATCAATTCTTC. The chain links TRBV20-1 to TRBJ2-1, with D uncertain. Trimming removed 3 bases at V and 16 bases at J, with 16 bases between. Germline V gives CDR1 DFQATT, CDR2 SNEGSKA (reference sequence). This CDR3 comprises 11 residues.

This clone was detected once. This chain connects TRBV5-1 to TRBJ2-7; tentatively, D is TRBD2 (5 bases). The germline CDR1 and CDR2 sequences are SGHRS and YFSETQ. The CDR3 spans 14 residues. Trimming took 8 bases from V and 0 from J, leaving 15 bases between them. CDR3 coding DNA: TGCGCCAGGAACTTGGACTTAAGCTCCTACGAGCAGTACGTC. Translated: CARNLDLSSYEQYV.

Only a few counts were recorded for this clone. V gene TRBV7-3 combines with J gene TRBJ2-1; weak D call: TRBD2 (6 bases). Trimming removed 5 bases at V and 4 bases at J, with 15 bases between. This CDR3 is 15 amino acids long. CDR1 and CDR2 from the germline V gene are SGHTA and FQGTGA. CDR3 amino acids: CASSTGGTSYNEQFF. In nucleotides, the CDR3 is TGTGCCAGCAGCACGGGCGGGACTTCTTACAATGAGCAGTTCTTC.

V gene TRBV27 combines with J gene TRBJ2-2; D may be TRBD1 (7 bases). The CDR3 sequence is 17 residues long. V lost 1 base to trimming and J lost 5 bases, with 17 bases between them. Germline CDR1 MNHEY, CDR2 SMNVEV (reference sequence). CDR3 sequence: CASSLLIPGGRTGELFF. The CDR3 region has the DNA TGTGCCAGCAGTTTATTAATTCCAGGGGGGAGGACCGGGGAGCTGTTTTTT.

This clone was counted only a few times. The chain is built from TRBV15 and TRBJ1-5, with 9 bases that match TRBD1. This CDR3 contains 18 residues. V shed 3 bases, J shed 0 bases, and the junction held 9 bases outside the gene matches. CDR1 LNHNV and CDR2 YYDKDF come from the germline V gene (reference sequence). This CDR3 is CATSRKTGGEHSNQPQHF. The CDR3 DNA sequence: TGTGCCACCAGCAGGAAGACAGGGGGGGAACATAGCAATCAGCCCCAGCATTTT.

The chain uses TRBV3-1 (or the pseudogene TRBV3-2) and TRBJ2-7; no definite D call. Germline V CDR1 and CDR2: LGHDT, YNNKEL (reference sequence). This CDR3 is built from 16 residues. Trimming took 1 base from V and 4 from J, leaving 17 bases between them. In nucleotides, the CDR3 is TGTGCCAGCAGCCAAGCGCCCTATGGGCCACTTTACGAGCAGTACTTC. Encoded protein: CASSQAPYGPLYEQYF.

The chain carries TRBV2 and TRBJ2-5; D perhaps matches TRBD2 (5 bases). The CDR3 has 14 amino acids. The germline gives CDR1 SNHLY, CDR2 FYNNEI. Trimming removed 1 base at V and 5 bases at J, with 11 bases between. The CDR3 coding sequence is TGTGCCAGCAGTGAAGTCCCGCGCGGGGAGACCCAGTACTTC. It specifies CASSEVPRGETQYF.

The chain has TRBV15 and TRBJ1-2, with TRBD1 matching 8 bases. Germline V lookup: CDR1 LNHNV, CDR2 YYDKDF (reference sequence). V gave up 1 base and J gave up 7 bases; unmatched junction bases: 5. The CDR3 runs to 14 residues. This CDR3 reads CATSRVTGGFGYTF. The CDR3 nucleotides read TGTGCCACCAGCAGAGTCACAGGGGGATTTGGCTACACCTTC. The whole variable domain, remainder taken from reference TRBV15 and TRBJ1-2, is DAMVIQNPRYQVTQFGKPVTLSCSQTLNHNVMYWYQQKSSQAPKLLFHYYDKDFNNEADTPDNFQSRRPNTSFCFLDIRSPGLGDTAMYLCATSRVTGGFGYTFGSGTRLTVV.

The rearrangement joins TRBV12-3 or TRBV12-4 to TRBJ1-5; D is possibly TRBD1 (5 bases). This CDR3 has 13 residues. V lost 7 bases and J 4 bases, leaving 11 bases between the germline ends. CDR3 region: CASTQGKNQPQHF. The CDR3, as DNA: TGTGCCAGCACCCAGGGTAAGAATCAGCCCCAGCATTTT.

This clone has a handful of counts. V and J are TRBV3-1 (or the pseudogene TRBV3-2) and TRBJ1-4; D perhaps matches TRBD1 (6 bases). This CDR3 comprises 15 residues. Germline assignment: CDR1 LGHDT and CDR2 YNNKEL (reference sequence). V lost 4 bases and J lost 1, with 10 bases in between. The CDR3 nucleotides are TGTGCCAGCAGCCTAGGACAGTTAACTAATGAAAAACTGTTTTTT. This translates into CASSLGQLTNEKLFF.

V usage is TRBV4-1 and J usage is TRBJ1-4, with TRBD1 identical over 8 bases. V was pared by 0 bases and J by 4 bases, with 1 base of the junction left unmatched. Germline lookup yields CDR1 MGHRA and CDR2 YSYEKL. This CDR3 spans 15 amino acids. CDR3 residues: CASSQDDRGNEKLFF. Here the CDR3 DNA reads TGCGCCAGCAGCCAAGACGACAGGGGTAATGAAAAACTGTTTTTT.

The genes are TRBV10-1 and TRBJ1-2; TRBD1 is a possible D gene (6 bases). Trimming cost V 6 bases and J 5 bases, with 10 bases left between them. This CDR3 is 12 amino acids long. Germline V CDR1 and CDR2: WNHNN, SYGVQD (reference sequence). CDR3 in DNA: TGCGCCAGCAGCCGGGACAAATATGGCTACACCTTC. This codes for CASSRDKYGYTF.

This chain connects TRBV19 to TRBJ1-1; D perhaps matches TRBD1 (5 bases). CDR3 length: 12 amino acids. Germline V gives CDR1 LNHDA, CDR2 SQIVND (reference sequence). V gave up 4 bases and J gave up 11 bases, with 14 bases separating them. CDR3 coding DNA: TGTGCCAGTAGTAAGGAGCAGGGCCGGGCTTTCTTT. Protein product: CASSKEQGRAFF.

The gene calls are TRBV5-1 and TRBJ2-3, with TRBD1 matching over 10 bases. Germline-derived CDR1 and CDR2 are SGHRS and YFSETQ. V lost 0 bases to trimming and J lost 6 bases; unmatched junction nucleotides: 4. CDR3 length: 15 amino acids. CDR3 nucleotide sequence: TGCGCCAGCAGCTTGGGACAGGGGGCCGGGGATACGCAGTATTTT. It is translated as CASSLGQGAGDTQYF.

The rearrangement joins TRBV5-1 to TRBJ2-1, with TRBD2 matching 9 bases. Germline assignment: CDR1 SGHRS and CDR2 YFSETQ. The CDR3 contains 15 residues. After removal of 0 bases from V and 7 bases from J, the junction contained 5 bases not matched to a gene. The CDR3 spells CASSLDPAGGNEQFF. The CDR3 DNA reads TGCGCCAGCAGCTTGGATCCAGCGGGGGGAAATGAGCAGTTCTTC.

V is TRBV7-6 and J is TRBJ2-5, with 12 positions matching TRBD2. This CDR3 has 17 residues. V was pared by 0 bases and J by 4 bases, with 6 bases of the junction left unmatched. From germline, CDR1 is SGHVS and CDR2 FNYEAQ. DNA for the CDR3: TGTGCCAGCAGCTTAGCCCCTAGCGGGGGGGCCAGAGAGACCCAGTACTTC. Translation: CASSLAPSGGARETQYF. Combining the CDR3 with reference TRBV7-6 and TRBJ2-5 gives the whole variable domain GAGVSQSPRYKVTKRGQDVALRCDPISGHVSLYWYRQALGQGPEFLTYFNYEAQQDKSGLPNDRFSAERPEGSISTLTIQRTEQRDSAMYRCASSLAPSGGARETQYFGPGTRLLVL.

The chain combines TRBV6-5 with TRBJ2-7; 7 nucleotides agree with TRBD1. This CDR3 has 15 amino acids. J was trimmed by 4 bases and V by 3 bases; bases with no gene match: 9. Per the germline V gene, CDR1 is MNHEY and CDR2 is SVGAGI. CDR3 sequence reads: CASSYRLGQPYEQYV. DNA of the CDR3: TGTGCCAGCAGTTATCGGCTGGGACAGCCTTACGAGCAGTACGTC.

The chain couples TRBV7-2 to TRBJ2-7; 13 nucleotides match TRBD2. Germline CDR1 SGHTA, CDR2 FQGNSA. The CDR3 loop spans 15 amino acids. J gave up 2 bases and V 7 bases, and 5 bases lay outside the gene matches. CDR3 in amino acids: CASTRTSGGPYEQYF. The CDR3 DNA is TGTGCCAGCACCCGGACTAGCGGGGGACCCTACGAGCAGTACTTC.

J is TRBJ1-2 and V is TRBV24-1; 9 bases are a match to TRBD1. The CDR3 has 15 amino acids. V lost 2 bases and J lost 4; bases outside the gene matches: 4. Germline lookup yields CDR1 KGHDR and CDR2 SFDVKD. The CDR3: CATSDSGTGFYGYTF. The CDR3 nucleotides are TGTGCCACCAGTGATTCCGGGACAGGGTTCTATGGCTACACCTTC.

The chain is built from TRBV24-1 and TRBJ2-1; 7 nucleotides agree with TRBD2. From germline, CDR1 is KGHDR and CDR2 SFDVKD. V gave up 2 bases and J gave up 0 bases; unmatched junction bases: 3. The CDR3 runs to 16 residues. The CDR3 region has the DNA TGTGCCACCAGTGATTCTAGCGGAAGCTCCTACAATGAGCAGTTCTTC. It codes for CATSDSSGSSYNEQFF.

The chain carries TRBV2 and TRBJ1-1; D possibly corresponds to TRBD1 (5 bases). Trimming removed 6 bases from V and 4 bases from J, with 21 bases in between. This CDR3 comprises 16 residues. Germline CDR1 and CDR2: SNHLY and FYNNEI. CDR3 DNA sequence: TGTGCCAGCAGCCCAACCTTCAAACGGCAGGGCACTGAAGCTTTCTTT. Residues: CASSPTFKRQGTEAFF.

The chain employs TRBV10-3 and TRBJ2-7; D ambiguous. Looked up from germline, CDR1 is ENHRY and CDR2 is SYGVKD. V was trimmed by 2 bases and J by 7 bases, leaving 3 bases between them. The CDR3 runs to 10 residues. DNA of the CDR3: TGTGCCATCAGTGAGATAGAGCAGTACTTC. Residues: CAISEIEQYF.

The sample holds one count of this clone. This CDR3 is CAWSSVGTSTYEQYF. The CDR3 DNA reads TGTGCCTGGAGTAGTGTAGGGACTTCGACCTACGAGCAGTACTTC. The rearrangement uses TRBV30 and TRBJ2-7; tentative D call: TRBD2 (6 bases). Looked up from germline, CDR1 is GTSNPN and CDR2 is SVGIG (reference sequence). The CDR3 extends over 15 amino acids. V was pared by 2 bases and J by 2 bases, with 16 bases between.

The chain carries TRBV3-1 (or the pseudogene TRBV3-2) and TRBJ2-5; D ambiguous. Germline-derived CDR1 and CDR2 are LGHDT and YNNKEL (reference sequence). The CDR3 sequence is 15 residues long. Trimming removed 2 bases at V and 2 bases at J, with 12 bases between. The CDR3 DNA is TGTGCCAGCAGCCAACCTAGTCTTGGGCAAGAGACCCAGTACTTC. Its protein is CASSQPSLGQETQYF.

V gene TRBV7-2 combines with J gene TRBJ2-2; TRBD2 matches 7 bases. The J segment lost 7 bases and the V segment lost 2 bases, leaving 10 bases of the junction unmatched. Per the germline V gene, CDR1 is SGHTA and CDR2 is FQGNSA. The CDR3 runs to 16 residues. CDR3 sequence: CASSLFPRGVGGELFF. CDR3 DNA: TGTGCCAGCAGCTTATTTCCCCGGGGGGTAGGCGGGGAGCTGTTTTTT. The full variable domain, completed using reference TRBV7-2 and TRBJ2-2, is GAGVSQSPSNKVTEKGKDVELRCDPISGHTALYWYRQSLGQGLEFLIYFQGNSAPDKSGLPSDRFSAERTGGSVSTLTIQRTQQEDSAVYLCASSLFPRGVGGELFFGEGSRLTVL.

The chain links TRBV7-2 to TRBJ2-2; TRBD1 matches at 9 bases. The CDR3 length is 15 residues. V trimming: 9 bases; J trimming: 4 bases; junction bases outside the gene matches: 9. The V gene's germline CDR1 is SGHTA and CDR2 FQGNSA. This chain's CDR3 is CASFPGQGGTGELFF. DNA of the CDR3: TGTGCCAGTTTCCCGGGACAGGGAGGCACCGGGGAGCTGTTTTTT.

For the CDR3, the DNA is TGTGCCAGCAGCCGGGGGGACAGGGCGACGGAGACCCAGTACTTC. Amino acids: CASSRGDRATETQYF. The chain links TRBV6-2 or TRBV6-3 to TRBJ2-5; 9 nucleotides match TRBD1. CDR3 length equals 15 residues. Per the germline V gene, CDR1 is MNHEY and CDR2 is SVGEGT. V gave up 6 bases and J gave up 5 bases; unmatched junction bases: 10.